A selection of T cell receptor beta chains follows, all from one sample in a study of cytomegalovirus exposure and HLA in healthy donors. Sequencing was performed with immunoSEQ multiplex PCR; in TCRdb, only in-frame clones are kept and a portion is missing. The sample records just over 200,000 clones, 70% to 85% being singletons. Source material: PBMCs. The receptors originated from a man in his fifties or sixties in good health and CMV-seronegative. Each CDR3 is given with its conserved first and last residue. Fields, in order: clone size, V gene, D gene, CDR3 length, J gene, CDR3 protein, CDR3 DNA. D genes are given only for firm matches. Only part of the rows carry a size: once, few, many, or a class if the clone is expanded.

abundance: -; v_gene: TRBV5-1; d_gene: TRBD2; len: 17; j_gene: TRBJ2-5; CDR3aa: CASSPRGSGELQETQYF; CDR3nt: TGCGCCAGCAGTCCTCGGGGTAGCGGGGAACTTCAAGAGACCCAGTACTTC
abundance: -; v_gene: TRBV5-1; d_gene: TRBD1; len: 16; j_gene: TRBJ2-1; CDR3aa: CASSLGDRGLWNEQFF; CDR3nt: TGCGCCAGCAGCTTGGGGGACAGGGGGCTTTGGAATGAGCAGTTCTTC
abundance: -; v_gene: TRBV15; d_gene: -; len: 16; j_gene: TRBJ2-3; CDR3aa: CATSRDPRSGTDTQYF; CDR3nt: TGTGCCACCAGCAGAGATCCCCGGTCCGGCACAGATACGCAGTATTTT
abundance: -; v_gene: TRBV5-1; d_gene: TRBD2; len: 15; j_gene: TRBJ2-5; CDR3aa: CASSFMREGRETQYF; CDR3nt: TGCGCCAGCAGCTTTATGCGGGAGGGCCGGGAGACCCAGTACTTC
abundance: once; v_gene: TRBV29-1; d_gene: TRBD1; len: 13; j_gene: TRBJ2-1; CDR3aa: CSALAGGPDEQFF; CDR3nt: TGCAGCGCTTTGGCAGGGGGCCCAGATGAGCAGTTCTTC
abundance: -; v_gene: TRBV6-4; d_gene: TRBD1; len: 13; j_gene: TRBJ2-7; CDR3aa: CASTRTGYNEQYF; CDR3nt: TGTGCCAGCACAAGGACAGGGTACAACGAGCAGTACTTC
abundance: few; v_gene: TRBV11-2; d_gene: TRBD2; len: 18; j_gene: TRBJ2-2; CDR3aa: CASSSRTSGSKNTGELFF; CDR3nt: TGTGCCAGCAGCTCAAGGACTAGCGGGAGTAAGAACACCGGGGAGCTGTTTTTT
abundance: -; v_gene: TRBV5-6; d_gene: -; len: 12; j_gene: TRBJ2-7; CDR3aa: CASSLRWHEQYF; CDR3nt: TGTGCCAGCAGCTTGCGTTGGCACGAGCAGTACTTC
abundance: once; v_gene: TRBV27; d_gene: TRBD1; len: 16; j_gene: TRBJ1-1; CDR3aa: CASSHWGTGMNTEAFF; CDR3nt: TGTGCCAGCAGCCACTGGGGGACAGGGATGAACACTGAAGCTTTCTTT
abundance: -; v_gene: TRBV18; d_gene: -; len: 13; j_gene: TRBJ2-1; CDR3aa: CASSPPGVGEQFF; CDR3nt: TGTGCCAGCTCACCACCAGGAGTGGGTGAGCAGTTCTTC
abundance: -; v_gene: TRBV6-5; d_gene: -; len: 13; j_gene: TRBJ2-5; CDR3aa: CASSYSSSGTQYF; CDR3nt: TGTGCCAGCAGTTACTCTTCCTCCGGGACCCAGTACTTC
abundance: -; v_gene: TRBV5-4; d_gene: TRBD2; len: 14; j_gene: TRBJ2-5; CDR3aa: CASSQRGGQETQYF; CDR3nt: TGTGCCAGCAGCCAGCGCGGGGGCCAAGAGACCCAGTACTTC
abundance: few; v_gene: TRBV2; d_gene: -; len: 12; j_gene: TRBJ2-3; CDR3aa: CASRRVADTQYF; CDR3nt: TGTGCCAGCAGGCGTGTGGCAGATACGCAGTATTTT